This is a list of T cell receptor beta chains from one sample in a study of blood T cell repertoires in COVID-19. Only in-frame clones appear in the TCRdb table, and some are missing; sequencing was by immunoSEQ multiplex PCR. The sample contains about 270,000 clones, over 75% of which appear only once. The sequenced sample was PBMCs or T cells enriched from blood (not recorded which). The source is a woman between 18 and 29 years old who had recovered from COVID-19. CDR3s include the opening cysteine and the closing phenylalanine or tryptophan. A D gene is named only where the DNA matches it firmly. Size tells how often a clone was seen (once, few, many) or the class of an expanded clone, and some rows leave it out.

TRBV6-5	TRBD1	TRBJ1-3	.	CASSLQGRTGTIYF	TGTGCCAGCAGCCTGCAGGGGCGGACAGGGACCATATATTTT
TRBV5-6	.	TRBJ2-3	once	CASTLGGSGAPGDTQYF	TGTGCCAGCACCTTAGGGGGGAGCGGGGCCCCCGGAGATACGCAGTATTTT
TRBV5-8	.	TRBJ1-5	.	CASSLHDSYNQPQHF	TGTGCCAGCAGCTTACACGACAGCTACAATCAGCCCCAGCATTTT
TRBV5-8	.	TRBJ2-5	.	CASSPWAGVQTQYF	TGTGCCAGCAGCCCCTGGGCCGGGGTACAGACCCAGTACTTC
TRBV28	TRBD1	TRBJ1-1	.	CASSTVGQGANTEAFF	TGTGCCAGCAGTACAGTTGGACAGGGGGCGAACACTGAAGCTTTCTTT
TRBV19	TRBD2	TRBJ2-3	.	CASSISFGLAGVTQYF	TGTGCCAGTAGTATTTCGTTCGGACTAGCGGGGGTCACGCAGTATTTT
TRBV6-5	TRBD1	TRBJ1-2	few	CASSYTGGFYGYTF	TGTGCCAGCAGTTACACAGGGGGCTTCTATGGCTACACCTTC
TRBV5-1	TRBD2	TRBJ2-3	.	CASSLVVSGGTDTQYF	TGCGCCAGCAGCTTGGTAGTTAGCGGGGGCACAGATACGCAGTATTTT
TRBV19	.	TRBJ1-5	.	CASSIESTQPQHF	TGTGCCAGTAGTATAGAGAGCACTCAGCCCCAGCATTTT
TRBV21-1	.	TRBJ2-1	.	CASSGGGLNNEQFF	TGTGCCAGCAGTGGCGGGGGCCTAAACAATGAGCAGTTCTTC
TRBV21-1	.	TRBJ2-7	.	CASSPPRVGSYSYEQYF	TGTGCCAGCAGCCCCCCCCGCGTGGGCAGTTACTCCTACGAGCAGTACTTC
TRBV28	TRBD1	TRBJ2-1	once	CASSTLRTGSYNEQFF	TGTGCCAGCAGTACCCTCCGGACAGGCTCCTACAATGAGCAGTTCTTC
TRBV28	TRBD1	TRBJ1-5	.	CASSLLSTGDQPQHF	TGTGCCAGCAGTCTTCTTTCGACAGGGGATCAGCCCCAGCATTTT
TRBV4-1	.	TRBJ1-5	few	CASSQDRGAYGPQHF	TGCGCCAGCAGCCAAGATCGGGGTGCGTATGGGCCCCAGCATTTT
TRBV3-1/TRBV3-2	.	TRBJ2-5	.	CASSQDDQAWETQYF	TGTGCCAGCAGCCAGGATGATCAGGCTTGGGAGACCCAGTACTTC
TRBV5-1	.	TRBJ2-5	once	CASSSLSGQETQYF	TGCGCCAGCAGCTCCCTATCGGGTCAAGAGACCCAGTACTTC
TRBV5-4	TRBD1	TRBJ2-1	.	CASSKTGGTYNEQFF	TGTGCCAGCAGCAAGACAGGGGGCACCTACAATGAGCAGTTCTTC
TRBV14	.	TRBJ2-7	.	CASSQLWGRQEQYF	TGTGCCAGCAGCCAACTCTGGGGGCGCCAAGAGCAGTACTTC
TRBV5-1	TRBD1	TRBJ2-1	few	CASSFDRGNEQFF	TGCGCCAGCAGCTTTGACAGGGGTAATGAGCAGTTCTTC
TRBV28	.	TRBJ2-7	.	CASSTGTQVTYEQYF	TGTGCCAGCAGTACCGGGACACAGGTGACCTACGAGCAGTACTTC
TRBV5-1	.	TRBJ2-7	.	CASRQGSSYEQYF	TGCGCCAGTCGGCAGGGTAGCTCCTACGAGCAGTACTTC
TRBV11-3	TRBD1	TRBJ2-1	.	CASSQGQGIPYNEQFF	TGTGCCAGCAGCCAAGGACAGGGGATACCCTACAATGAGCAGTTCTTC
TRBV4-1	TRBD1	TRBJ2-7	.	CASSQDSDRGLYEQYF	TGCGCCAGCAGCCAAGATTCAGACAGGGGGCTGTACGAGCAGTACTTC
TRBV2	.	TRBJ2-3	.	CASSGRADTQYF	TGTGCCAGCAGTGGTCGCGCAGATACGCAGTATTTT
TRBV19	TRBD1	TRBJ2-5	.	CASSQGAETQYF	TGTGCCAGTTCACAGGGGGCAGAGACCCAGTACTTC
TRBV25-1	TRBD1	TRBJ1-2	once	CASSDIGQGVGYTF	TGTGCCAGCAGCGATATCGGACAGGGAGTAGGCTACACCTTC
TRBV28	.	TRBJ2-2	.	CASSLGSKWTGELFF	TGTGCCAGCAGCCTAGGCTCCAAGTGGACCGGGGAGCTGTTTTTT
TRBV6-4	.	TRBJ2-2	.	CASSSGTNTGELFF	TGTGCCAGCAGCTCGGGGACGAACACCGGGGAGCTGTTTTTT
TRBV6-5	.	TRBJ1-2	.	CASTPGWGDGYTF	TGTGCCAGCACCCCCGGGTGGGGGGATGGCTACACCTTC
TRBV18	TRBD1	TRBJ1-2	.	CASSPLGQGGNYGYTF	TGTGCCAGCTCACCCCTAGGACAGGGGGGAAACTATGGCTACACCTTC
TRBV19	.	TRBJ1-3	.	CASRNSAGNTIYF	TGTGCCAGTAGGAACAGTGCTGGAAACACCATATATTTT
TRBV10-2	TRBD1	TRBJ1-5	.	CASKGQGANQPQHF	TGCGCCAGCAAGGGACAGGGGGCTAATCAGCCCCAGCATTTT
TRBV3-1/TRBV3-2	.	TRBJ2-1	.	CASSQDARWRHNEQFF	TGTGCCAGCAGCCAAGACGCGAGGTGGAGACACAATGAGCAGTTCTTC
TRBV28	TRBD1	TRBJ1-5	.	CASILSGQFNQPQHF	TGTGCCAGCATTCTCTCGGGACAGTTTAATCAGCCCCAGCATTTT
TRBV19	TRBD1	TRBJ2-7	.	CASSPGTGVAYEQYF	TGTGCCAGTAGTCCCGGGACAGGGGTCGCCTACGAGCAGTACTTC
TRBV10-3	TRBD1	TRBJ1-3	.	CASLAATQGLKRNTIYF	TGTGCCTCACTTGCCGCCACACAGGGGTTGAAGAGAAACACCATATATTTT
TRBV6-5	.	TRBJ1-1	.	CASSPRHYTEAFF	TGTGCCAGCAGCCCCCGACACTACACTGAAGCTTTCTTT